The text below deals with one TCR beta chain. This clonotype was picked up a small number of times. Its recognized antigen is unknown. No base qualities exist here, and no much larger clone lies one base off it. The library was produced with RT-PCR. Sequencing relied on a NextSeq 550. TCRdb reran the public reads through fastp at Q25 and MiXCR, keeping productive beta chains. Each entry is one CDR3 protein sequence, shown with its most common DNA and genes. This sample gives about a million distinct CDR3 sequences in total; roughly 18% of them show up just once. The ten largest clonotypes hold around 6% of the sample. The data originate from a study of patients and donors after allogeneic stem cell transplantation (TCRdb year 2020). The TCR was taken from a human donor who was either an allogeneic HSCT recipient or a stem cell or donor lymphocyte infusion donor (not recorded which). It is not recorded whose cells these are; they may come from a transplant donor. Sequencing used blood, either unsorted or a sorted T cell fraction (not recorded which).

The DNA sequence is as follows: TGTGCCAGCAGCTTAACCCCGAGTGGGACTAACTATGGCTACACCTTC. It encodes CASSLTPSGTNYGYTF. Recombination connected TRBV27 to TRBJ1-2; no D gene can be assigned with confidence. The junction shows trimming of 6 bases on V and 0 bases on J, plus 17 bases between the germline ends. The CDR3, from cysteine to phenylalanine, totals 16 residues. CDR3 DNA only is kept here, 48 bases in frame from base 1. Per the germline V gene (reference sequence), MNHEY is the CDR1 and SMNVEV is the CDR2.